The entry below describes one TCR beta chain. Its target is not known. The sample belongs to a study of T cells expressing NK-cell markers. About the research overall: Sorted CD3+CD56+NKG2C+, CD3+CD56+NKG2C- and CD3+CD56-NKG2C+ T cells provided the TCR beta repertoires.

TCRdb processed the 5' RACE reads again and assigns one entry to each CDR3 protein, with no DNA. Its table lists 120,000 to 150,000 distinct CDR3 sequences. Study results and caveats: These clonotypes, the leaders elsewhere, also led the CD3+CD56-NKG2C+ fraction in several donors.

The germline gives CDR1 SQVTM, CDR2 ANQGSEA. CDR3 length: 17 amino acids. The specimen sequenced was blood T cells: a sorted CD56 or NKG2C T cell subset, CD4+ or CD8+ T cells, or bulk PBMC T cells (not recorded which). The TCR comes from a man between 18 and 35 years old in good health. V and J are TRBV29-1 and TRBJ2-5; TCRdb's D call, TRBD1, is unchecked because there is no DNA. The CDR3 loop reads CSVVPINLQGAEETQYF.